The clone carrying this T cell receptor beta chain has just one count. This entry is derived from a study of blood T cell repertoires in COVID-19. Study-level background: Whether acute or convalescent, the COVID-19 samples came from the United States, Italy and Spain. T cells, B-cell-depleted T cells, or PBMCs provided the cDNA or gDNA that served as material.

Trimming left V 3 bases short and J 5 bases short, with 14 bases between. Germline V gene lookup returns CDR1 MDHEN and CDR2 SYDVKM. The length of the CDR3 is 15 residues. Authors' methods: Amplifying reference gene primers gave estimates of nucleated cell counts. The protocol was immunoSEQ multiplex PCR, while the TCRdb copy is restricted to in-frame clones and leaves out a portion. Clone size and the V and J calls come from that table; the DNA yielded D and trimming. The data contain about 250,000 clones, approximately 84% of them singletons. The chain recombines TRBV28 with TRBJ1-5; maybe TRBD1 (6 bases). The TCR was taken from a man aged 50 to 60 with active or convalescent COVID-19. The sequenced sample consisted of peripheral blood. This CDR3 reads CASSFPGQNYQPQHF. The CDR3 nucleotides are TGTGCCAGCAGTTTCCCCGGACAGAATTATCAGCCCCAGCATTTT.